These T cell receptor beta chains were read from a single sample in a study of CD8 T cells in ankylosing spondylitis. Each CDR3 protein gets one entry after TCRdb re-called the 5' RACE reads with MiXCR. The sample holds roughly 450,000 distinct CDR3 sequences, 25% to 30% seen once. Sequenced: blood, either unsorted or a sorted T cell fraction (not recorded which). These receptors were taken from a male donor with ankylosing spondylitis. CDR3s include the opening cysteine and the closing phenylalanine or tryptophan. The order of the fields is D gene, V gene, J gene, clone size, CDR3 DNA, CDR3 protein. The D gene is left open where the match is weak. A clone size is listed for some rows: how often the clone was seen (once, few, many), or a class if it is expanded.

>-|TRBV2|TRBJ1-3|-
TGTGCCAGCAGTCTTGCTAAGAGCTCTGGAAACACCATATATTTT
CASSLAKSSGNTIYF
>-|TRBV24-1|TRBJ1-5|few
TGTGCCACCTCGCTCGACGGATATCAGCCCCAGCATTTT
CATSLDGYQPQHF
>-|TRBV18|TRBJ1-2|-
TGTGCCAGCTCCGACGGGCGGGGTTATGGCTACACCTTC
CASSDGRGYGYTF
>-|TRBV7-2|TRBJ2-1|few
TGTGCCAGCAGCTTACTATCACCGAGGCAGGCGTACAATGAGCAGTTCTTC
CASSLLSPRQAYNEQFF
>-|TRBV20-1|TRBJ2-5|-
TGCAGTGCTTTAGAACGGGGGAAAGAGACCCAGTACTTC
CSALERGKETQYF
>TRBD1|TRBV25-1|TRBJ1-2|-
TGTGCCAGCAGGGGTTTTAGGCAGGGGGTACTCTATGGCTACACCTTC
CASRGFRQGVLYGYTF
>-|TRBV20-1|TRBJ2-3|-
TGCAGTGCTAGATGGACGTCGGATACGCAGTATTTT
CSARWTSDTQYF
>-|TRBV7-8|TRBJ1-2|few
TGTGCCAGCAGCCGCAGCAGGTCCTATGGCTACACCTTC
CASSRSRSYGYTF
>-|TRBV20-1|TRBJ1-1|few
TGCAGTGCTAGTCCCCGGACTCGGAGCACTGAAGCTTTCTTT
CSASPRTRSTEAFF
>TRBD1|TRBV27|TRBJ1-1|-
TGTGCCAGCAGTTTATCCTCAGGGGGCTCTGAAGCTTTCTTT
CASSLSSGGSEAFF
>TRBD1|TRBV10-2|TRBJ2-1|-
TGCGCCAGCTCGACAGGGGGGAACTACAATGAGCAGTTCTTC
CASSTGGNYNEQFF
>-|TRBV5-5|TRBJ1-4|few
TGTGCCAGCAGCTTGGCTGTGGGGGCGCGTAATGAAAAACTGTTTTTT
CASSLAVGARNEKLFF
>TRBD1|TRBV5-5|TRBJ1-2|-
TGTGCCAGCAGCCCGGGGGACAGGAACTCCTATGGCTACACCTTC
CASSPGDRNSYGYTF
>TRBD1|TRBV6-2/TRBV6-3|TRBJ2-5|-
TGTGCCAGCAGGACCGGGACAGGGGCTCAAGAGACCCAGTACTTC
CASRTGTGAQETQYF
>-|TRBV5-1|TRBJ1-2|-
TGCGCCAGCAGCTCTACGGGACTTAGAAGCTACACCTTC
CASSSTGLRSYTF
>TRBD1|TRBV3-1|TRBJ1-1|few
TGTGCCAGCAGCCCCCGGGACAGGGGGCCGGACACTGAAGCTTTCTTT
CASSPRDRGPDTEAFF
>-|TRBV12-3/TRBV12-4|TRBJ1-1|-
TGTGCCAGCAGTTTTCGGGGGGCAAACACTGAAGCTTTCTTT
CASSFRGANTEAFF
>TRBD1|TRBV15|TRBJ1-4|-
TGTGCCACCAGCAGAGCGACAGGGGGCGCGGAGGAAAAACTGTTTTTT
CATSRATGGAEEKLFF
>-|TRBV2|TRBJ2-3|many
TGTGCCAGCAGTGAAGGACATCAAAGTACGCAGTATTTT
CASSEGHQSTQYF
>-|TRBV7-9|TRBJ2-3|few
TGTGCCAGCAGCTTAGAGGAGACTACGCAGTATTTT
CASSLEETTQYF
>TRBD2|TRBV20-1|TRBJ2-1|many
TGCAGTGCGGGCCTCGGGATCGGGAGGAATGAGCAGTTCTTC
CSAGLGIGRNEQFF
>TRBD2|TRBV20-1|TRBJ2-2|few
TGCAGTGCTAGAGATAGGACTAGCCCCGGGGAGCTGTTTTTT
CSARDRTSPGELFF
>-|TRBV9|TRBJ1-1|-
TGTGCCAGCAGCGGGGGAGGGCACACTGAAGCTTTCTTT
CASSGGGHTEAFF
>-|TRBV20-1|TRBJ2-1|few
TGCAGTGCTGTTAGTACCCAAAGGGGTTACAATGAGCAGTTCTTC
CSAVSTQRGYNEQFF
>-|TRBV5-1|TRBJ1-4|few
TGCGCCAGCAGCATAGACGGGGCCGATAATGAAAAACTGTTTTTT
CASSIDGADNEKLFF
>-|TRBV5-1|TRBJ1-3|few
TGCGCCAGCAGCCGGAAGACAGAAGGAAACACCATATATTTT
CASSRKTEGNTIYF
>TRBD1|TRBV5-4|TRBJ1-3|-
TGTGCCAGCAGCGCCGGGACAGCGGTCGCTGGAAACACCATATATTTT
CASSAGTAVAGNTIYF
>-|TRBV16|TRBJ1-2|-
TGTGCCAGCAGCCAATCGAGGAGTGTCTATGGCTACACCTTC
CASSQSRSVYGYTF
>TRBD2|TRBV10-2|TRBJ2-3|-
TGCGCCACCCTAGCGGGAGGGCTGGGATCGCAGTATTTT
CATLAGGLGSQYF
>-|TRBV5-5|TRBJ2-7|few
TGTGCCAGCAGCTTGTATCAACAGGGCCCCTACGAGCAGTACTTC
CASSLYQQGPYEQYF
>-|TRBV20-1|TRBJ1-1|-
TGCAGTGCTAGGGAATTGGCCCTTGAAGCTTTCTTT
CSARELALEAFF
>-|TRBV11-2|TRBJ2-1|few
TGTGCCAGCAGCCCAGAGGCCGGTGTCGATGAGCAGTTCTTC
CASSPEAGVDEQFF
>-|TRBV5-1|TRBJ2-1|many
TGCGCCAGCAGCTTTTCGGGAGAAGCCTACAATGAGCAGTTCTTC
CASSFSGEAYNEQFF
>-|TRBV20-1|TRBJ1-4|-
TGCAGTTCTTCACAGGGAAATGAAAAACTGTTTTTT
CSSSQGNEKLFF
>TRBD2|TRBV29-1|TRBJ2-3|-
TGCAGCGTAAATAGCGGGGGAACAGATACGCAGTATTTT
CSVNSGGTDTQYF
>-|TRBV20-1|TRBJ1-6|-
TGCAGTGCTAGAGAATTCCAGCGCCCTACCCTCCACTTT
CSAREFQRPTLHF
>TRBD2|TRBV30|TRBJ2-2|few
TGTGCCTGGAGTAAGGCGGGAGGGAGCACCGGGGAGCTGTTTTTT
CAWSKAGGSTGELFF
>-|TRBV29-1|TRBJ2-7|few
TGCAGCGTTAGGGTAACCTACGAGCAGTACTTC
CSVRVTYEQYF
>TRBD1|TRBV5-1|TRBJ1-2|many
TGCGCCAGCAGTCCCGACAGGGGCCAGTACACCTTC
CASSPDRGQYTF
>-|TRBV10-2|TRBJ1-5|-
TGCGCCAGCAGTGATGGGTTTCCTGGGACAAATAGCAATCAGCCCCAGCATTTT
CASSDGFPGTNSNQPQHF
>-|TRBV11-3|TRBJ2-1|-
TGTGCCAGCAGCTTCGGTCTGGCGTACAATGAGCAGTTCTTC
CASSFGLAYNEQFF
>TRBD1|TRBV12-3/TRBV12-4|TRBJ2-3|-
TGTGCCAGCAGAAGACAGGGCCCCGCGAGGACAGATACGCAGTATTTT
CASRRQGPARTDTQYF
>TRBD2|TRBV3-1|TRBJ2-5|-
TGTGCCAGCAGCCAAGAATCGGGAGGTGGAGAGACCCAGTACTTC
CASSQESGGGETQYF
>-|TRBV7-9|TRBJ1-1|many
TGTGCCAGCAGCGTGGCATTGAACACTGAAGCTTTCTTT
CASSVALNTEAFF
>-|TRBV12-3/TRBV12-4|TRBJ2-1|many
TGTGCCAGCAGCGGGACAACTTACAATGAGCAGTTCTTC
CASSGTTYNEQFF
>-|TRBV15|TRBJ1-1|-
TGTGCCACCAGCGCCTCAGGGGCGCGAACTGAAGCTTTCTTT
CATSASGARTEAFF
>TRBD2|TRBV12-3/TRBV12-4|TRBJ2-7|many
TGTGCCAGCAGTCCCTTTAGCGGGAACCCGGACGAGCAGTACTTC
CASSPFSGNPDEQYF